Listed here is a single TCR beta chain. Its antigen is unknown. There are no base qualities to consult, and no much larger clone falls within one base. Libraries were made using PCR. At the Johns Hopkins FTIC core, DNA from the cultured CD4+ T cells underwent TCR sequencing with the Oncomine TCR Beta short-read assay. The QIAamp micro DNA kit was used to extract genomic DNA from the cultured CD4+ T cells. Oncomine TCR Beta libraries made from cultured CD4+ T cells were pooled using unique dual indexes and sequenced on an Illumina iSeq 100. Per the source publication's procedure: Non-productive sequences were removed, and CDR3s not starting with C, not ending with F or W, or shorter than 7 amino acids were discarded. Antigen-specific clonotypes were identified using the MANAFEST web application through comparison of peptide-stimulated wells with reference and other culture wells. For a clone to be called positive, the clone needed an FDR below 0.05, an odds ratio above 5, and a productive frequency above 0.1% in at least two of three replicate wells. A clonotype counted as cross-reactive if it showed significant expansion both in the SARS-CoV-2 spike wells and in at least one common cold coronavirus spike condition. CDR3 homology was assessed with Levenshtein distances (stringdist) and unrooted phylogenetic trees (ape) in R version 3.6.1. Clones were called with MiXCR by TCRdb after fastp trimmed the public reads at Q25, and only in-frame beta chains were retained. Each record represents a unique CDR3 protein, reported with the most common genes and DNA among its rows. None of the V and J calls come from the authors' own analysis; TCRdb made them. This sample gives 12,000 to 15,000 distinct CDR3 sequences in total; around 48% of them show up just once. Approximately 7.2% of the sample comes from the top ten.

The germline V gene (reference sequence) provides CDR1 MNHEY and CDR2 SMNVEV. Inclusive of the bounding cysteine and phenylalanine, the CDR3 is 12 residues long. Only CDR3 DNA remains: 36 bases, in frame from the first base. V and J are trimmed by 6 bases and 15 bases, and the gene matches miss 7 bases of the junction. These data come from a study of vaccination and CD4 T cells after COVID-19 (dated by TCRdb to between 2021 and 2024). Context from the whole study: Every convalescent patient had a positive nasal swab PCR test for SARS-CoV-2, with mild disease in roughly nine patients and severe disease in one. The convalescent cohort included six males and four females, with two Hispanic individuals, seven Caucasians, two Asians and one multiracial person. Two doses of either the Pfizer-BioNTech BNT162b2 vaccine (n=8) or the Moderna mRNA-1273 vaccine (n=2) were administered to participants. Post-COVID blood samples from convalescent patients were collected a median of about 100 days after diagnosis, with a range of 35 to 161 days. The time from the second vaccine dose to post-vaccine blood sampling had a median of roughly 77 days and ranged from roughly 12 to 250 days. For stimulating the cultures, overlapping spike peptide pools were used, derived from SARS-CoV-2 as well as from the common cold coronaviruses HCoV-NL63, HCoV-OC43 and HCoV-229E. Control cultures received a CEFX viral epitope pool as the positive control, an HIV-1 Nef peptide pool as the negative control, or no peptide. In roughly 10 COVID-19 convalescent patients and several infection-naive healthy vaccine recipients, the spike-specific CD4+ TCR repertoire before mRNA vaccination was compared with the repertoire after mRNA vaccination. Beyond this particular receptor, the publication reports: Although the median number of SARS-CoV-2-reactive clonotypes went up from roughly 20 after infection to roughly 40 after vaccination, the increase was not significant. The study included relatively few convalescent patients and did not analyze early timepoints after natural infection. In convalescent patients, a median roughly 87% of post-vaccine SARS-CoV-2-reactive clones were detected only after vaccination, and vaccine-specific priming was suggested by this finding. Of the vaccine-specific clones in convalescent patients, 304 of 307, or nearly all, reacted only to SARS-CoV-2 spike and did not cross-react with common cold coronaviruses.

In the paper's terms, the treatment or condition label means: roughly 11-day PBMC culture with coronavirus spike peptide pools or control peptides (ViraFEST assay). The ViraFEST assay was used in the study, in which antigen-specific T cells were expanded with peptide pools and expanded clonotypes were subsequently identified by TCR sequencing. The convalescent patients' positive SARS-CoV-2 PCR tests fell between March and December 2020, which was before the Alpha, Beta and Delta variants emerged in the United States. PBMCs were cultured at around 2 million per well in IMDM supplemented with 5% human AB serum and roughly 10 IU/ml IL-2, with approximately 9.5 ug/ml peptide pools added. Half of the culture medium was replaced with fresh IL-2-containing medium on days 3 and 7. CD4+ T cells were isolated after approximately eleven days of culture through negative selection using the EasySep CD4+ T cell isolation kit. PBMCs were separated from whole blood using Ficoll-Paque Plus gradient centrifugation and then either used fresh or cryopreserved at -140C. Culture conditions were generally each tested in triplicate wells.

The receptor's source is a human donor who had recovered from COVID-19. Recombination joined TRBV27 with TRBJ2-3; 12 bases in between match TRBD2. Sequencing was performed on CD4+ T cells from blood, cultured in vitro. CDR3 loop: CASSITSGRSYF. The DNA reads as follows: TGTGCCAGCAGCATCACTAGCGGGAGGAGTTATTTT.